This T cell receptor beta chain was sequenced for a study of early T cells in non-severe SARS-CoV-2 infection. Study context: Bulk RNA taken from unsorted whole blood was sequenced, leaving chains unpaired. Whole-study results and caveats: VDJdb matches were skewed toward anti-spike CD8 T cell responses.

Individual cDNA molecules received unique molecular identifiers. TCRdb itself ran the 5' RACE reads through MiXCR, one entry per CDR3 protein. Here the sample spans tens of thousands of distinct CDR3 sequences, approximately 14% being singletons. On this clonotype: The antigen is unknown.

V lost 6 bases, J lost 1 base, and 15 bases stayed unmatched. This CDR3 is built from 16 residues. CDR1 DFQATT and CDR2 SNEGSKA come from the germline V gene (reference sequence). The specimen comprised whole blood, sampled at baseline. V is TRBV20-1 and J is TRBJ2-7, with 7 bases aligning to TRBD2. The receptor was derived from an adult who was a healthcare worker with PCR-confirmed SARS-CoV-2 infection or an uninfected control (not recorded which). The CDR3 is CSATGGTTVGSYEQYF. DNA of the CDR3: TGCAGTGCAACCGGGGGGACTACGGTGGGGTCCTACGAGCAGTACTTC.